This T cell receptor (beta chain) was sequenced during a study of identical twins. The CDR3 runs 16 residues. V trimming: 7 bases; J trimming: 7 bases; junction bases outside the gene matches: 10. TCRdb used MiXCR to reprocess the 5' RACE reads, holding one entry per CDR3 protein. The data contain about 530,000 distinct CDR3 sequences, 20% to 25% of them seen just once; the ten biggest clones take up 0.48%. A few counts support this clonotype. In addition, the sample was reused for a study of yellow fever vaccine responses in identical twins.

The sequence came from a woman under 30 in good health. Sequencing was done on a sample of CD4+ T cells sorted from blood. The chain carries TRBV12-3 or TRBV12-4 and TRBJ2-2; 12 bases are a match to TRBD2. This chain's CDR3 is CASNLAGGPNSGELFF. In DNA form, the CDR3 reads TGTGCCAGCAATCTAGCGGGAGGGCCTAATAGCGGGGAGCTGTTTTTT.